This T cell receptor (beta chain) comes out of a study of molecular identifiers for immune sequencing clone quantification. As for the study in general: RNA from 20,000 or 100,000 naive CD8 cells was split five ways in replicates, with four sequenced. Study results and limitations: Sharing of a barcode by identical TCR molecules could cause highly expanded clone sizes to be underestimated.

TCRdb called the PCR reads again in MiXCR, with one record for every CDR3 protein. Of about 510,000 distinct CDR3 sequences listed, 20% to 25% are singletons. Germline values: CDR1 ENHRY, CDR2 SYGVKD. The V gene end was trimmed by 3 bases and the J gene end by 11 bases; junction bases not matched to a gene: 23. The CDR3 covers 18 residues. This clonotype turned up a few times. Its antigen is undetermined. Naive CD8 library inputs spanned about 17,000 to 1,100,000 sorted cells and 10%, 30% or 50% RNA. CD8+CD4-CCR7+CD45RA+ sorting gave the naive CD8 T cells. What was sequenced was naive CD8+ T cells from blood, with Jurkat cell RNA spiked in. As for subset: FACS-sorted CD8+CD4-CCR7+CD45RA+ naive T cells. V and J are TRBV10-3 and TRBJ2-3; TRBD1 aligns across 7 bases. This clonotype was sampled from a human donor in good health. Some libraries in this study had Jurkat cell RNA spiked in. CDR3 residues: CAISEPGQSTVGSGEQYF. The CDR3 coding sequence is TGTGCCATCAGTGAACCGGGACAGTCAACGGTGGGATCCGGGGAGCAGTATTTT.